A few counts support the clone carrying this T cell receptor (beta chain). Clones were read by immunoSEQ multiplex PCR, and TCRdb kept only the in-frame ones, dropping some. This table holds some 150,000 clones, approximately 94% found once. This sample stems from a study of OX40 agonist ivuxolimab in advanced cancers. Study summary: Patients were treated with intravenous ivuxolimab, dosed at 0.01 to 10 mg/kg and infused every 2 weeks.

The CDR3 loop spans 14 amino acids. V was cut by 5 bases and J by 4 bases, with 14 bases left in between. The source is an adult with an advanced solid tumor such as melanoma, head and neck, liver or kidney cancer. The source material was CD4+ or CD8+ T cells sorted from blood, sampled in a trial of the OX40 agonist ivuxolimab. The chain has TRBV6-7 and TRBJ1-1; D uncertain. TRBV6-7 is classed as an ORF, of uncertain function. DNA of the CDR3: TGTGCCAGCAGTGTCGGGTGTTCGGGCACTGAAGCTTTCTTT. This codes for CASSVGCSGTEAFF.